This TCR beta chain comes out of a study of T cell responses to AZD1222 COVID-19 vaccine. Overall study results and limits: AZD1222 recipients seropositive at baseline numbered only 6 or 7. There were repertoire samples only from the period after the peak T cell response.

Comment on this clone: The antigen remains undetermined.

Germline assignment: CDR1 SGHRS and CDR2 YFSETQ. The CDR3 loop spans 15 amino acids. V dropped 5 bases and J dropped 7 bases, with 21 bases sitting between them. The repertoire was sequenced with immunoSEQ multiplex PCR; TCRdb's copy has only in-frame clones and lacks some. The table has around 150,000 clones, roughly 90% seen once. This rearrangement joins TRBV5-1 to TRBJ1-2, with TRBD1 as a possible D gene (5 bases). Sequenced here: peripheral blood, sampled 28 days after the second AZD1222 dose. The receptor was isolated from an adult who received the AZD1222 COVID-19 vaccine. In DNA, the CDR3 is TGCGCCAGCAGTTCCGGGACCCTTAATAGGAGTGGCTACACCTTC. It yields the protein CASSSGTLNRSGYTF.